This TCR beta chain stems from a study of T cells in Graves' hyperthyroidism and ophthalmopathy. V lost 4 bases and J lost 4, with 16 bases in between. Germline lookup yields CDR1 MDHEN and CDR2 SYDVKM. The CDR3 is 15 amino acids. Ten or more counts support this clonotype. Amplified regions were TCR beta CDR3 sequences from RNA transcripts. The HTBI primer set served for first-round RT-PCR of the TCR CDR3. TCRdb reprocessed the multiplex PCR reads with MiXCR, giving one entry per CDR3 protein. The sample lists about 250,000 distinct CDR3 sequences; 20% to 25% were seen once. The sequencing input was blood. The gene calls are TRBV28 and TRBJ2-5; tentatively, D is TRBD1 or TRBD2 (6 bases each). This TCR came from a man aged 30 to 39 with Graves' ophthalmopathy. The CDR3 DNA sequence: TGTGCCAGCAGTTCGTTACTAGGGGGGCGAGAGACCCAGTACTTC. It codes for CASSSLLGGRETQYF.